Shown below are 2 T cell receptor beta chains from a single sample sequenced in a study of early T cells in non-severe SARS-CoV-2 infection. TCRdb re-called the 5' RACE reads through MiXCR, storing one row per CDR3 protein. Of tens of thousands of distinct CDR3 sequences in the sample, approximately 11% were seen once. Here the sequenced sample was whole blood, taken at baseline. The receptors stem from an adult who was a healthcare worker with PCR-confirmed SARS-CoV-2 infection or an uninfected control (not recorded which).

This clonotype was detected many times. The V call is TRBV19, the J call TRBJ2-1; the D gene could be TRBD1 or TRBD2 (5 bases each). This CDR3 region has 16 residues. V lost 10 bases and J lost 0, with 19 bases in between. Germline assignment: CDR1 LNHDA and CDR2 SQIVND (reference sequence). DNA for the CDR3: TGTGCCACCAACCTTGAGGGGAGAAGCTCCTACAATGAGCAGTTCTTC. It is translated as CATNLEGRSSYNEQFF.

This clonotype occurred a few times. The chain is built from TRBV3-1 and TRBJ2-5; 11 nucleotides agree with TRBD2. V lost 3 bases to trimming and J lost 7 bases; unmatched junction nucleotides: 10. The CDR3 is 16 amino acids. Germline V gives CDR1 LGHDT, CDR2 YNNKEL (reference sequence). CDR3 loop: CASSQPQTSGVVTQYF. The CDR3 bases are TGTGCCAGCAGCCAGCCTCAGACTAGCGGGGTGGTGACCCAGTACTTC.